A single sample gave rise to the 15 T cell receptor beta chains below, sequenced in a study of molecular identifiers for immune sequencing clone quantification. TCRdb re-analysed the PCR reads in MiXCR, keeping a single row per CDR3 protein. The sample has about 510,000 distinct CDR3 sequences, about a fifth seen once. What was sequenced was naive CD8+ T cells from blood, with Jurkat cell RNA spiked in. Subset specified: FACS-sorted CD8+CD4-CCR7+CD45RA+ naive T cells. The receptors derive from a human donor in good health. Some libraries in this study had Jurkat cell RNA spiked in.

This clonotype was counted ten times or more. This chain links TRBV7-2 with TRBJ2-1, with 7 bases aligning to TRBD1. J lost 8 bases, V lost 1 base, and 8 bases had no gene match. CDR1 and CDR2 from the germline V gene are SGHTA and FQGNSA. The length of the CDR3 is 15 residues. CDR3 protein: CASSLESGGWDEQFF. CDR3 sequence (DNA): TGTGCCAGCAGCTTAGAGTCAGGGGGTTGGGATGAGCAGTTCTTC.

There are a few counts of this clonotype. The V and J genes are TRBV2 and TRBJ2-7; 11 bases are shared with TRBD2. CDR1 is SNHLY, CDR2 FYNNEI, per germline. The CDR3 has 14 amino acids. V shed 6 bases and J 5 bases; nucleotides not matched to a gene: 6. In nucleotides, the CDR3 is TGTGCCAGCAGCGTAGCGGGAGGGCCGGACGAGCAGTACTTC. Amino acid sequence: CASSVAGGPDEQYF. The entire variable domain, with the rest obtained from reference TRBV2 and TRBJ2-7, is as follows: EPEVTQTPSHQVTQMGQEVILRCVPISNHLYFYWYRQILGQKVEFLVSFYNNEISEKSEIFDDQFSVERPDGSNFTLKIRSTKLEDSAMYFCASSVAGGPDEQYFGPGTRLTVT.

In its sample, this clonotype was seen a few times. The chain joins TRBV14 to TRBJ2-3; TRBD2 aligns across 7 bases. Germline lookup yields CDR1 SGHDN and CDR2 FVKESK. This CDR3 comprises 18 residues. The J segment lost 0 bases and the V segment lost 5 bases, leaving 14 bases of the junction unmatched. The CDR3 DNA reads TGTGCCAGCAGCGCCCGCCGGGACTACGGATATAGCACAGATACGCAGTATTTT. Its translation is CASSARRDYGYSTDTQYF.

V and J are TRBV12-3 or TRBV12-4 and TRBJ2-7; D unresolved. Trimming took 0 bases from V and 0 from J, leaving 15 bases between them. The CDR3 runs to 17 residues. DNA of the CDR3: TGTGCCAGCAGTTTAGCGGGATCTGCAGCCAGCTCCTACGAGCAGTACTTC. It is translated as CASSLAGSAASSYEQYF.

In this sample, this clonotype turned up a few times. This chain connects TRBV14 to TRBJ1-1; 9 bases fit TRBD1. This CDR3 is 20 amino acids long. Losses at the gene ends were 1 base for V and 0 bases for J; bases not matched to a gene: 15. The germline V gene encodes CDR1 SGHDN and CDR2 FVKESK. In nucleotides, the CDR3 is TGTGCCAGCAGCCAAGTAGGGCGTAGGCGGGACAGGGCCCTGAACACTGAAGCTTTCTTT. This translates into CASSQVGRRRDRALNTEAFF.

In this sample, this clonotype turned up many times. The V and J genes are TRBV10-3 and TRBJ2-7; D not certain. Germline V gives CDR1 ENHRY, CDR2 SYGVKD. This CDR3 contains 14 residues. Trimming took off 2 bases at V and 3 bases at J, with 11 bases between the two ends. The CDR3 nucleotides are TGTGCCATCAGTGAGCCGAACCGTTTCTACGAGCAGTACTTC. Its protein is CAISEPNRFYEQYF.

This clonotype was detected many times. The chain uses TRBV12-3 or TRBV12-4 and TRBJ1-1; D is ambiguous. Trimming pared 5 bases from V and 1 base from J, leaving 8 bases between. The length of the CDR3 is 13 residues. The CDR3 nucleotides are TGTGCCAGCAGTCCCAGACCGAACACTGAAGCTTTCTTT. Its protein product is CASSPRPNTEAFF.

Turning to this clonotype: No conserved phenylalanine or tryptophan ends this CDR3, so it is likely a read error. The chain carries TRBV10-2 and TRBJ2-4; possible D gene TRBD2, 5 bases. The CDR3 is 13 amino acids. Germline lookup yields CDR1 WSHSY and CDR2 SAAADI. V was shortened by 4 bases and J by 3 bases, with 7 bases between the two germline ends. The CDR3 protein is CASSGGGKNIQYL. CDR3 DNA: TGCGCCAGCAGTGGAGGAGGCAAAAACATTCAGTACCTC.

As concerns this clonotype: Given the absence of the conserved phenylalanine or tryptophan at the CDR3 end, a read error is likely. CDR3 in DNA: TGTGCCTGGAGTACGAGGCCCGGTTACAATGAGCAGTTCTCC. It translates to CAWSTRPGYNEQFS. This chain links TRBV30 with TRBJ2-1; no clear D. The V gene lost 2 bases and the J gene lost 4 bases, with 12 bases spanning the gap. Germline loops: CDR1 GTSNPN, CDR2 SVGIG (reference sequence). The CDR3 length is 14 residues.

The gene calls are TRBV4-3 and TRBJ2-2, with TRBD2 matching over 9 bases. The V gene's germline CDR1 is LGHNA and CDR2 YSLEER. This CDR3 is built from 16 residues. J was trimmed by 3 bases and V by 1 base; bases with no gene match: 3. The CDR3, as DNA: TGCGCCAGCAGCCAAGCCAGCGGGGGGTACACCGGGGAGCTGTTTTTT. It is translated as CASSQASGGYTGELFF.

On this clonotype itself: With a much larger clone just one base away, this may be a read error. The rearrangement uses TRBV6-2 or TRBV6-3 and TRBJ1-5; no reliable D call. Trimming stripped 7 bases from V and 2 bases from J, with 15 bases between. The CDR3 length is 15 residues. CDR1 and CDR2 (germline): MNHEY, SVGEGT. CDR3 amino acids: CASTLEQYGNQPQHF. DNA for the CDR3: TGTGCCAGCACCCTGGAACAGTATGGCAATCAGCCCCAGCATTTT.

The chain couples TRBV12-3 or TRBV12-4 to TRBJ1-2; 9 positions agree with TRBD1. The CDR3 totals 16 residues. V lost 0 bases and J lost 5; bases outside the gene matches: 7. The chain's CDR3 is CASSLALTGGIYGYTF. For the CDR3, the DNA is TGTGCCAGCAGTTTAGCTTTGACAGGGGGGATATATGGCTACACCTTC.

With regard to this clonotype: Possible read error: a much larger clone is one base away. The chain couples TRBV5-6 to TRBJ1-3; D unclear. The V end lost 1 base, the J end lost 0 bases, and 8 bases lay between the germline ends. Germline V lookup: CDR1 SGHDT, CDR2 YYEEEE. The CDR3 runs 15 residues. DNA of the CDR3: TGTGCCAGCAGCTTGATGCGAGTCTCTGGAAACACCATATATTTT. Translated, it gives CASSLMRVSGNTIYF.

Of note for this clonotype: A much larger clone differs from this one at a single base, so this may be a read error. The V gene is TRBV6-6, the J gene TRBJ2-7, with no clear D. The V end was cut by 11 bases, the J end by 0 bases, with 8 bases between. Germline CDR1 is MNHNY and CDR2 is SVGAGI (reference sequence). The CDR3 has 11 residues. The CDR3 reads CAATDSYEQYF. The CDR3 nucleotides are TGTGCCGCCACAGACTCCTACGAGCAGTACTTC.

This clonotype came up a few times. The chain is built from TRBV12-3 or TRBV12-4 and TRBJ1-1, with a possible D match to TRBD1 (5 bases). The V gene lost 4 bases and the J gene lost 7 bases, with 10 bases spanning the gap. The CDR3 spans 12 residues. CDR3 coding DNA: TGTGCCAGCAGTTCAGGGATACGTGAAGCTTTCTTT. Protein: CASSSGIREAFF.